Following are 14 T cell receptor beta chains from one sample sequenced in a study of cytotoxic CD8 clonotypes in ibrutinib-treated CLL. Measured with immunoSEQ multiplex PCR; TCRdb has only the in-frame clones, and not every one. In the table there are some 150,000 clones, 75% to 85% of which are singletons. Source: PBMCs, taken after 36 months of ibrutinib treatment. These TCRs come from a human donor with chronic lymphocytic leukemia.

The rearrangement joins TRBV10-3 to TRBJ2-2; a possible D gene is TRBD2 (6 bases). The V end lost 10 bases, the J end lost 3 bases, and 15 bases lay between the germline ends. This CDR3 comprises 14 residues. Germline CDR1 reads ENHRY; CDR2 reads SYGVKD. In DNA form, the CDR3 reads TGTGCCACTTGGAGGGGAATCGACACCGGGGAGCTGTTTTTT. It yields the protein CATWRGIDTGELFF.

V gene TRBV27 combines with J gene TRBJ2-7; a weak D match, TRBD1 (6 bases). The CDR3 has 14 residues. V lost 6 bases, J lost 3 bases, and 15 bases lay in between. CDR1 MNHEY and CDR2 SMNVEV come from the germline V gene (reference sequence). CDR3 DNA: TGTGCCAGCAGGAATGCGGCAGGGGACTACGAGCAGTACTTC. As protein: CASRNAAGDYEQYF.

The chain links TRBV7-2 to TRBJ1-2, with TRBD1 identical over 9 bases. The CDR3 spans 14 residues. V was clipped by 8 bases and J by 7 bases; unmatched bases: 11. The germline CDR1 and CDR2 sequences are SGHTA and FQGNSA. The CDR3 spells CASLGGTGLRGYTF. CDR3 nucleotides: TGTGCCAGCCTCGGGGGGACAGGGCTTCGTGGCTACACCTTC. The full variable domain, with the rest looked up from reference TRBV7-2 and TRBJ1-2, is GAGVSQSPSNKVTEKGKDVELRCDPISGHTALYWYRQSLGQGLEFLIYFQGNSAPDKSGLPSDRFSAERTGGSVSTLTIQRTQQEDSAVYLCASLGGTGLRGYTFGSGTRLTVV.

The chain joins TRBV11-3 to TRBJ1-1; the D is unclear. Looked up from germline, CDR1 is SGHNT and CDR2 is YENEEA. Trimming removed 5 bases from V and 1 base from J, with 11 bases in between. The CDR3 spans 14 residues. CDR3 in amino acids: CASSPQGENTEAFF. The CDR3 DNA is TGTGCCAGCAGCCCCCAAGGAGAGAACACTGAAGCTTTCTTT.

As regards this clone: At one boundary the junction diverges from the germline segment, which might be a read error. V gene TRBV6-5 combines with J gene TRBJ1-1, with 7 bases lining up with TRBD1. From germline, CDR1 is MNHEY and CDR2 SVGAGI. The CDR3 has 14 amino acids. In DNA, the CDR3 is TGTGCCAGCAGCTACTACAGGGGGAACACTGAAGCTTTCTTT. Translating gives CASSYYRGNTEAFF.

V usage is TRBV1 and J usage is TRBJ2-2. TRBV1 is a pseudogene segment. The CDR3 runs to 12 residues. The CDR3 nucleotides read TGCACCAGCAGCCGCCGCACCGGGGAGCTGTTTTTT. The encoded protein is CTSSRRTGELFF.

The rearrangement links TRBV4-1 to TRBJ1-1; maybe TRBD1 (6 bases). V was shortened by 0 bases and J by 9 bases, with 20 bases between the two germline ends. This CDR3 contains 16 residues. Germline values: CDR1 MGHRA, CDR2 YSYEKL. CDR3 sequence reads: CASSQEAPSLDRKAFF. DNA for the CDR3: TGCGCCAGCAGCCAAGAGGCCCCGTCGCTGGACAGAAAAGCTTTCTTT.

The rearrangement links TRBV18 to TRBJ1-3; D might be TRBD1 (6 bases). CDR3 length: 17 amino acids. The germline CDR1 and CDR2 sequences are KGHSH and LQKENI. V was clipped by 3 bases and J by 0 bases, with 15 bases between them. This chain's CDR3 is CASSPYASTGSGNTIYF. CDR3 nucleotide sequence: TGTGCCAGCTCACCCTACGCCTCGACAGGCTCTGGAAACACCATATATTTT.

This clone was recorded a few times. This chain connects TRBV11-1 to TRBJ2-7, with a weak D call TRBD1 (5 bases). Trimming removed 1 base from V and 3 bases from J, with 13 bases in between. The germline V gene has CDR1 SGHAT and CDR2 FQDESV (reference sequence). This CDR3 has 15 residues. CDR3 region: CASSLDGAFLYEQYF. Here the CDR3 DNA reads TGTGCCAGCAGCTTAGATGGGGCCTTTCTCTACGAGCAGTACTTC.

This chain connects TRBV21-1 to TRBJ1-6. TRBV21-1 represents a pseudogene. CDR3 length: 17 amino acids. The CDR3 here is CASPMGKTSSYNSPLHF. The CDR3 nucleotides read TGTGCCAGTCCTATGGGGAAGACTAGCTCCTATAATTCACCCCTCCACTTT.

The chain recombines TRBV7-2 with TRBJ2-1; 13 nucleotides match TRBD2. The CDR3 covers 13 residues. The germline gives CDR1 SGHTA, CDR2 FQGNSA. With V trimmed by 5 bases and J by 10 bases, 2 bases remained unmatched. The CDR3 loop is CASSTGLAGEQFF. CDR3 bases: TGTGCCAGCAGCACGGGACTAGCGGGGGAGCAGTTCTTC.

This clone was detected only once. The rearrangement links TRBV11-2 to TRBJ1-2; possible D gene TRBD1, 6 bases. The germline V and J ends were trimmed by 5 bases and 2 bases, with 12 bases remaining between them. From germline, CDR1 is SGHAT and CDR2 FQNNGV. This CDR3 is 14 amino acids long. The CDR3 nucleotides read TGTGCCAGCAGCCCGGAGGGGGGGAACTATGGCTACACCTTC. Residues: CASSPEGGNYGYTF. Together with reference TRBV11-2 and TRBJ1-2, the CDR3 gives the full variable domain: EAGVAQSPRYKIIEKRQSVAFWCNPISGHATLYWYQQILGQGPKLLIQFQNNGVVDDSQLPKDRFSAERLKGVDSTLKIQPAKLEDSAVYLCASSPEGGNYGYTFGSGTRLTVV.

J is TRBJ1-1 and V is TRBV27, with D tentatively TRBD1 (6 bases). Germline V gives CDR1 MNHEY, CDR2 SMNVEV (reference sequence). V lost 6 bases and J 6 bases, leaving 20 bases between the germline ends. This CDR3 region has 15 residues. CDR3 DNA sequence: TGTGCCAGCAGCCGCGGGACACGGACGGTTTCTGAAGCTTTCTTT. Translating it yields CASSRGTRTVSEAFF.

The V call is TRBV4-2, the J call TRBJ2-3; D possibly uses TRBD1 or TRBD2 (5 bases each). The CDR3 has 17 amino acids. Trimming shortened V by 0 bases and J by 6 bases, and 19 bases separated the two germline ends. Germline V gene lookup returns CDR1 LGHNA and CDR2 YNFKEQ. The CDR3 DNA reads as TGTGCCAGCAGCCAAGATGACTTGATTTCGGGGACCGATACGCAGTATTTT. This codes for CASSQDDLISGTDTQYF.